A single sample gave rise to the 18 T cell receptor beta chains below, sequenced in a study of blood T cell repertoires in COVID-19. TCRdb's copy holds only in-frame clones and misses some; the assay was immunoSEQ multiplex PCR. This table has around 220,000 clones, about 88% appearing once. What was sequenced was peripheral blood. Receptors originate from a woman in her thirties or forties who had recovered from COVID-19.

The rearrangement links TRBV6-2 or TRBV6-3 to TRBJ2-7; D perhaps matches TRBD2 (5 bases). This CDR3 is 13 amino acids long. Deletions cut 5 bases from V and 4 bases from J, with 12 bases between. Per the germline V gene, CDR1 is MNHEY and CDR2 is SVGEGT. CDR3 loop: CASSTSTPYEQYF. CDR3 DNA: TGTGCCAGCAGTACTAGTACGCCTTACGAGCAGTACTTC.

The chain is built from TRBV11-2 and TRBJ1-6; 8 nucleotides align to TRBD1. The CDR3 has 14 amino acids. Germline V gives CDR1 SGHAT, CDR2 FQNNGV. V dropped 6 bases and J dropped 5; count of bases not matched to a gene: 3. CDR3 sequence (DNA): TGTGCCAGCAGGTCGACAGGGGATAATTCACCCCTCCACTTT. This gives the protein CASRSTGDNSPLHF.

This rearrangement joins TRBV27 to TRBJ2-3, with D perhaps TRBD2 (5 bases). The CDR3 consists of 13 residues. CDR1 and CDR2 from the germline V gene are MNHEY and SMNVEV (reference sequence). V was trimmed by 2 bases and J by 10 bases, leaving 13 bases between them. The CDR3 loop is CASSLRDGGPQYF. CDR3 sequence (DNA): TGTGCCAGCAGTTTACGCGATGGAGGACCGCAGTATTTT.

This sequence joins TRBV11-2 and TRBJ2-5; TRBD1 aligns across 9 bases. CDR3 size: 16 residues. After removal of 5 bases from V and 3 bases from J, the junction contained 10 bases not matched to a gene. In germline, CDR1 is SGHAT, CDR2 FQNNGV. CDR3 amino acids: CASSLNRGQGEETQYF. CDR3 sequence (DNA): TGTGCCAGCAGCCTCAACAGGGGGCAAGGTGAAGAGACCCAGTACTTC.

This chain links TRBV6-1 with TRBJ1-5; a possible D gene is TRBD1 (6 bases). The CDR3 length is 15 residues. Germline V gives CDR1 MNHNS, CDR2 SASEGT. Trimming stripped 0 bases from V and 2 bases from J, with 8 bases between. The DNA of the CDR3 is TGTGCCAGCAGTGAAGCCAGGGGTGGCAATCAGCCCCAGCATTTT. Its protein is CASSEARGGNQPQHF.

This chain uses TRBV7-2 with TRBJ2-4; 10 bases align to TRBD1. V dropped 3 bases and J dropped 9; count of bases not matched to a gene: 5. Germline assignment: CDR1 SGHTA and CDR2 FQGNSA. The length of the CDR3 is 14 residues. The CDR3 bases are TGTGCCAGCAGCTTTTGGACAGGGGGGTCCATTCAGTACTTC. It is translated as CASSFWTGGSIQYF.

Here the CDR3 reads CASSLGRDYEKLFF. The DNA for the CDR3 is TGTGCCAGCAGCTTAGGCAGGGATTATGAAAAACTGTTTTTT. This chain joins TRBV11-2 and TRBJ1-4; the D gene is possibly TRBD1 (5 bases). V lost 1 base to trimming and J lost 6 bases, with 9 bases between them. The CDR3 has 14 residues. Germline V gene lookup returns CDR1 SGHAT and CDR2 FQNNGV.

This sequence joins TRBV24-1 and TRBJ2-7; 9 bases fit TRBD1. J lost 2 bases, V lost 3 bases, and 4 bases had no gene match. Germline V gene sequence: CDR1 KGHDR, CDR2 SFDVKD. The CDR3 consists of 15 residues. The chain's CDR3 is CATSDTRQGAYEQYF. CDR3 in DNA: TGTGCCACCAGTGATACCAGACAGGGGGCCTACGAGCAGTACTTC.

The chain uses TRBV18 and TRBJ2-7, with D possibly TRBD2 on 6 matching bases. The CDR3 runs to 15 residues. Germline V gene sequence: CDR1 KGHSH, CDR2 LQKENI. Trimming cost V 3 bases and J 1 base, with 13 bases left between them. CDR3 amino acids: CASSPVGRGSYEQYF. The DNA for the CDR3 is TGTGCCAGCTCACCGGTGGGCCGGGGGTCCTACGAGCAGTACTTC. Complete variable domain (other parts from reference TRBV18 and TRBJ2-7): NAGVMQNPRHLVRRRGQEARLRCSPMKGHSHVYWYRQLPEEGLKFMVYLQKENIIDESGMPKERFSAEFPKEGPSILRIQQVVRGDSAAYFCASSPVGRGSYEQYFGPGTRLTVT.

This chain connects TRBV6-2 or TRBV6-3 to TRBJ1-5, with D possibly being TRBD1 (5 bases). CDR1 MNHEY and CDR2 SVGEGT come from the germline V gene. V dropped 4 bases and J dropped 0 bases, with 10 bases sitting between them. The CDR3 contains 15 residues. CDR3: CASSLSQGSNQPQHF. The CDR3 nucleotides read TGTGCCAGCAGTTTGAGTCAGGGTAGCAATCAGCCCCAGCATTTT.

The rearrangement links TRBV7-6 to TRBJ1-1; 7 bases match TRBD1. Germline values: CDR1 SGHVS, CDR2 FNYEAQ. Trimming took 4 bases from V and 1 from J; bases not matched to a gene: 3. CDR3 size: 14 residues. The CDR3 region has the DNA TGTGCCAGCAGCTCTCAGGGGGGGAACACTGAAGCTTTCTTT. This gives the protein CASSSQGGNTEAFF.

The chain couples TRBV25-1 to TRBJ2-1; no clear D gene. This CDR3 has 13 amino acids. Germline CDR1 is MGHDK and CDR2 is SYGVNS. V was pared by 7 bases and J by 4 bases, with 11 bases between. The CDR3 coding sequence is TGTGCCAGCAAGCCCTTAAATTACAATGAGCAGTTCTTC. Its protein is CASKPLNYNEQFF.

The gene calls are TRBV29-1 and TRBJ1-4, with 10 bases lining up with TRBD1. CDR1 SQVTM and CDR2 ANQGSEA come from the germline V gene. There are 15 residues in the CDR3. The trim removed 6 bases at V and 11 bases at J, leaving 15 bases unmatched. CDR3 nucleotide sequence: TGCAGCGTGAGGAGCCCGGGACAGGGGATGGGTAAACTGTTTTTT. Its translation is CSVRSPGQGMGKLFF.

V usage is TRBV28 and J usage is TRBJ1-2, with 9 bases matching TRBD1. The CDR3 has 15 amino acids. Germline V gene sequence: CDR1 MDHEN, CDR2 SYDVKM. Trimming took 6 bases from V and 3 from J; bases not matched to a gene: 8. The CDR3 is CASSEPGTGHYGYTF. The DNA of the CDR3 is TGTGCCAGCAGCGAACCCGGGACAGGGCACTATGGCTACACCTTC.

The chain carries TRBV7-2 and TRBJ2-5; 7 bases fit TRBD2. Germline CDR1 reads SGHTA; CDR2 reads FQGNSA. V lost 1 base and J lost 2; bases outside the gene matches: 13. The CDR3 consists of 18 residues. In DNA form, the CDR3 reads TGTGCCAGCAGCTTAGTTCTAGGTGGGGCGGGAGTACAAGAGACCCAGTACTTC. Translating it yields CASSLVLGGAGVQETQYF.

The chain has TRBV2 and TRBJ1-4; D possibly corresponds to TRBD1 (5 bases). V lost 2 bases and J 12 bases, leaving 10 bases between the germline ends. The CDR3 spans 12 residues. CDR1 SNHLY and CDR2 FYNNEI come from the germline V gene. The CDR3 DNA follows: TGTGCCAGCAGTGAAAGGGGTTTGGAACTGTTTTTT. Protein: CASSERGLELFF.

The chain combines TRBV27 with TRBJ2-7; TRBD2 matches 7 bases. This CDR3 is built from 16 residues. Germline lookup yields CDR1 MNHEY and CDR2 SMNVEV (reference sequence). The V gene end was trimmed by 4 bases and the J gene end by 2 bases; junction bases not matched to a gene: 11. The CDR3 nucleotides read TGTGCCAGCAGTTACCTTGGGGGGGTCCAGGCCTACGAGCAGTACTTC. It is translated as CASSYLGGVQAYEQYF.

The chain uses TRBV11-2 and TRBJ2-5; D unclear. Germline-derived CDR1 and CDR2 are SGHAT and FQNNGV. The CDR3 totals 16 residues. With 2 bases removed from V and 1 base from J, the gap between germline ends came to 14 bases. The DNA for the CDR3 is TGTGCCAGCAGCTTATCGGGTAGTTCTATCCAAGAGACCCAGTACTTC. Its protein product is CASSLSGSSIQETQYF.